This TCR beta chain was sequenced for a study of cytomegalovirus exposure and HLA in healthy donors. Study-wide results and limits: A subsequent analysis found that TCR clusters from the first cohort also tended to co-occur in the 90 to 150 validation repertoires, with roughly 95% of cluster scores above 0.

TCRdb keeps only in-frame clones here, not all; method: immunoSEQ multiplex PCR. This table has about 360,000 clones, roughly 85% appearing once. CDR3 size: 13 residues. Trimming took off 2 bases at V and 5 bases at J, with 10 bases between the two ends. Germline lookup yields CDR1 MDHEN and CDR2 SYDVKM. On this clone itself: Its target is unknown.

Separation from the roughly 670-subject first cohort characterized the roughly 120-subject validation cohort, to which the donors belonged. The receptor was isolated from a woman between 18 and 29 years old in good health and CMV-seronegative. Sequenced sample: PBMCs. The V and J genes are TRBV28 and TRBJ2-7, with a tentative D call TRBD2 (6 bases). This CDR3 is CASSLGEANEQYF. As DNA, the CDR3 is TGTGCCAGCAGTTTAGGGGAGGCCAACGAGCAGTACTTC.